The 32 T cell receptor beta chains listed next were all sequenced from one sample in a study of cytomegalovirus exposure and HLA in healthy donors. Both 60 Vbeta primers and 13 Jbeta primers went into the PCR. Assay used: immunoSEQ multiplex PCR; TCRdb lists only in-frame clones, some missing. Here the sample spans some 210,000 clones, over 75% being singletons. The sequencing input was PBMCs. All receptors derive from a woman between 45 and 60 years old in good health and CMV-seropositive.

This clone appeared a single time. V usage is TRBV6-6 and J usage is TRBJ2-7; the match to TRBD1 covers 7 bases. Unmatched junction bases numbered 2, after V lost 5 bases and J lost 1 base. Germline V gives CDR1 MNHNY, CDR2 SVGAGI (reference sequence). This CDR3 spans 13 amino acids. The CDR3 coding sequence is TGTGCCAGCAGTCGGGACAGATCCTACGAGCAGTACTTC. This gives the protein CASSRDRSYEQYF.

The chain is built from TRBV30 and TRBJ1-5, with a weak D call TRBD1 (6 bases). The length of the CDR3 is 15 residues. Germline CDR1 GTSNPN, CDR2 SVGIG (reference sequence). Trimming took 0 bases from V and 3 from J, leaving 12 bases between them. The CDR3 region is CAWSVKGQTNQPQHF. As DNA, the CDR3 is TGTGCCTGGAGTGTAAAAGGACAGACCAATCAGCCCCAGCATTTT.

Here the CDR3 reads CASTQFGDTEAFF. The CDR3, as DNA: TGTGCCAGCACCCAATTCGGGGACACTGAAGCTTTCTTT. The chain has TRBV25-1 and TRBJ1-1; no firm D call. This CDR3 is 13 amino acids long. Germline V lookup: CDR1 MGHDK, CDR2 SYGVNS. V dropped 7 bases and J dropped 3 bases, with 12 bases sitting between them.

The chain joins TRBV19 to TRBJ1-5; 8 bases line up with TRBD1. There are 17 residues in the CDR3. In germline, CDR1 is LNHDA, CDR2 SQIVND (reference sequence). V was clipped by 5 bases and J by 2 bases; unmatched bases: 11. CDR3 amino acids: CASSLPSGGMGNQPQHF. DNA for the CDR3: TGTGCCAGTAGTTTGCCCTCAGGGGGCATGGGCAATCAGCCCCAGCATTTT.

The CDR3 protein is CASSQTPGPAFF. The DNA for the CDR3 is TGCGCCAGCAGCCAGACCCCAGGGCCAGCTTTCTTT. The gene calls are TRBV4-1 and TRBJ1-1; TRBD1 is a possible D gene (5 bases). V lost 3 bases and J 10 bases, leaving 12 bases between the germline ends. Germline V gene data show CDR1 as MGHRA and CDR2 as YSYEKL. CDR3 length: 12 residues.

The CDR3 reads CSELGLGGNEQFF. The DNA of the CDR3 is TGCAGCGAATTGGGACTCGGGGGGAATGAGCAGTTCTTC. This chain links TRBV29-1 with TRBJ2-1, with 7 positions matching TRBD2. Germline CDR1 SQVTM, CDR2 ANQGSEA. The CDR3 runs to 13 residues. Trimming cost V 7 bases and J 7 bases; bases outside gene matches: 10.

The chain combines TRBV6-5 with TRBJ1-3; D remains ambiguous. CDR1 and CDR2 (germline): MNHEY, SVGAGI. Trimming took 6 bases from V and 1 from J, leaving 10 bases between them. The CDR3 is 14 amino acids. The CDR3 DNA reads as TGTGCCAGCAGCGCCGGTCCATCTGGAAACACCATATATTTT. Its translation is CASSAGPSGNTIYF.

This chain uses TRBV19 with TRBJ1-1; perhaps TRBD1 as D (6 bases). V was pared by 4 bases and J by 1 base, with 16 bases between. In germline, CDR1 is LNHDA, CDR2 SQIVND (reference sequence). The CDR3 totals 16 residues. CDR3 in DNA: TGTGCCAGTAGTAGGGGCGGGGGGGCGCAGAACACTGAAGCTTTCTTT. Its protein is CASSRGGGAQNTEAFF.

This chain joins TRBV6-5 and TRBJ2-2; D possibly corresponds to TRBD1 (6 bases). The CDR3 has 13 amino acids. CDR1 is MNHEY and CDR2 is SVGAGI in the germline V gene. Trimming removed 7 bases from V and 1 base from J, with 7 bases in between. CDR3 coding DNA: TGTGCCAGCAAGGGACAGAACACCGGGGAGCTGTTTTTT. Encoded protein: CASKGQNTGELFF.

This clone occurred once. The chain recombines TRBV15 with TRBJ1-3; 9 bases map to TRBD1. V lost 5 bases and J lost 2; bases outside the gene matches: 10. Germline V lookup: CDR1 LNHNV, CDR2 YYDKDF (reference sequence). There are 17 residues in the CDR3. The CDR3 DNA reads TGTGCCACCAGCGCCGGGACAGGGTTTGCTACTGGAAACACCATATATTTT. It is translated as CATSAGTGFATGNTIYF.

The chain carries TRBV7-3 and TRBJ2-1; the D is unclear. The CDR3 extends over 13 amino acids. Looked up from germline, CDR1 is SGHTA and CDR2 is FQGTGA. V was cut by 5 bases and J by 6 bases, with 11 bases left in between. The CDR3 nucleotides read TGTGCCAGCAGCGATACTGGTAGCAATGAGCAGTTCTTC. Residues: CASSDTGSNEQFF.

The chain carries TRBV7-9 and TRBJ2-3; D possibly corresponds to TRBD1 (6 bases). V was cut by 5 bases and J by 0 bases, with 12 bases left in between. Germline loops: CDR1 SEHNR, CDR2 FQNEAQ (reference sequence). The CDR3 has 15 amino acids. The CDR3 DNA follows: TGTGCCAGCAGCCTACAGGGTGCTAGCACAGATACGCAGTATTTT. Translation gives CASSLQGASTDTQYF.

The chain couples TRBV4-1 to TRBJ2-7; TRBD2 is a possible D gene (5 bases). The germline V gene has CDR1 MGHRA and CDR2 YSYEKL. Trimming left V 4 bases short and J 1 base short, with 20 bases between. The CDR3 has 17 amino acids. The CDR3: CASSPPPPGRGSYEQYF. The CDR3 DNA reads as TGCGCCAGCAGCCCCCCTCCCCCTGGACGGGGATCCTACGAGCAGTACTTC.

This clone is a singleton in its sample. The chain recombines TRBV4-1 with TRBJ1-1, with D possibly being TRBD1 (5 bases). The V and J ends lost 4 bases and 0 bases respectively, with 12 bases between them. Germline V CDR1 and CDR2: MGHRA, YSYEKL. The length of the CDR3 is 15 residues. The CDR3 nucleotides read TGCGCCAGCAGCCGACTGGGACTAATGAACACTGAAGCTTTCTTT. It yields the protein CASSRLGLMNTEAFF.

This clone has only a few counts. This CDR3 is also generated by other DNA sequences in the sample. J is TRBJ2-7 and V is TRBV2; possible D gene TRBD1, 6 bases. V lost 4 bases and J 7 bases, leaving 11 bases between the germline ends. This CDR3 region has 12 residues. From germline, CDR1 is SNHLY and CDR2 FYNNEI. CDR3 nucleotides: TGTGCCAGCAGTGGCCAGGGGTATGAGCAGTACTTC. Protein product: CASSGQGYEQYF.

The rearrangement joins TRBV27 to TRBJ1-6; the match to TRBD1 covers 7 bases. Germline V gene lookup returns CDR1 MNHEY and CDR2 SMNVEV (reference sequence). Losses at the gene ends were 7 bases for V and 5 bases for J; bases not matched to a gene: 8. This CDR3 is 15 amino acids long. CDR3 nucleotide sequence: TGTGCCAGCAACCCCAGGGGGTCGGATAATTCACCCCTCCACTTT. Its translation is CASNPRGSDNSPLHF.

This chain uses TRBV4-1 with TRBJ2-3; D possibly corresponds to TRBD2 (5 bases). Per the germline V gene, CDR1 is MGHRA and CDR2 is YSYEKL. The length of the CDR3 is 15 residues. Trimming left V 3 bases short and J 0 bases short, with 10 bases between. This chain's CDR3 is CASSHGVLSTDTQYF. The DNA for the CDR3 is TGCGCCAGCAGCCACGGGGTACTTAGCACAGATACGCAGTATTTT.

The gene calls are TRBV18 and TRBJ1-3, with a weak D call TRBD1 (6 bases). The CDR3 totals 17 residues. Germline CDR1 reads KGHSH; CDR2 reads LQKENI. The V end was cut by 2 bases, the J end by 0 bases, with 14 bases between. This CDR3 is CASSPGRGFISGNTIYF. CDR3 coding DNA: TGTGCCAGCTCACCAGGCAGGGGTTTCATCTCTGGAAACACCATATATTTT. Based on the CDR3 plus reference TRBV18 and TRBJ1-3, the full variable domain is NAGVMQNPRHLVRRRGQEARLRCSPMKGHSHVYWYRQLPEEGLKFMVYLQKENIIDESGMPKERFSAEFPKEGPSILRIQQVVRGDSAAYFCASSPGRGFISGNTIYFGEGSWLTVV.

The chain couples TRBV27 to TRBJ2-7, with TRBD2 identical over 16 bases. The CDR3 has 18 amino acids. Germline CDR1 and CDR2: MNHEY and SMNVEV (reference sequence). With V trimmed by 8 bases and J by 2 bases, 12 bases remained unmatched. CDR3 DNA sequence: TGTGCCAGCGCAATTCTCGGGACTAGCGGGGGGGCCGCCTACGAGCAGTACTTC. Amino acid sequence: CASAILGTSGGAAYEQYF.

The chain is built from TRBV4-2 and TRBJ2-3; 10 positions agree with TRBD1. There are 16 residues in the CDR3. Germline V gene data show CDR1 as LGHNA and CDR2 as YNFKEQ. V shed 4 bases, J shed 4 bases, and the junction held 8 bases outside the gene matches. CDR3 residues: CASSRVGQGGADTQYF. DNA of the CDR3: TGTGCCAGCAGCCGGGTCGGACAGGGGGGAGCAGATACGCAGTATTTT.

The chain links TRBV30 to TRBJ1-2, with 8 bases lining up with TRBD1. CDR1 and CDR2 (germline): GTSNPN, SVGIG (reference sequence). There are 14 residues in the CDR3. Losses at the gene ends were 1 base for V and 6 bases for J; bases not matched to a gene: 7. Here the CDR3 DNA reads TGTGCCTGGAGTGGGACAGGGTATGGTAATGGCTACACCTTC. This encodes CAWSGTGYGNGYTF. Looking up the rest from reference TRBV30 and TRBJ1-2 gives the full variable domain: SQTIHQWPATLVQPVGSPLSLECTVEGTSNPNLYWYRQAAGRGLQLLFYSVGIGQISSEVPQNLSASRPQDRQFILSSKKLLLSDSGFYLCAWSGTGYGNGYTFGSGTRLTVV.

This chain links TRBV25-1 with TRBJ2-1; TRBD2 agrees at 10 bases. The CDR3 spans 15 residues. Germline V gives CDR1 MGHDK, CDR2 SYGVNS. J was trimmed by 7 bases and V by 1 base; bases with no gene match: 4. The CDR3 nucleotides are TGTGCCAGCAGTGAATGGAGCGGGGGGGCGAATGAGCAGTTCTTC. It translates to CASSEWSGGANEQFF.

This rearrangement joins TRBV4-3 to TRBJ1-4; 7 bases line up with TRBD1. Germline values: CDR1 LGHNA, CDR2 YSLEER. This CDR3 has 14 amino acids. The ends lost 8 bases at V and 3 bases at J; junction bases unmatched: 6. The CDR3 loop reads CASSKGASNEKLFF. In nucleotides, the CDR3 is TGCGCCAGCTCGAAGGGGGCCTCTAATGAAAAACTGTTTTTT.

In its sample, this clone was seen once. The chain combines TRBV7-8 with TRBJ1-2; 7 bases match TRBD1. Looked up from germline, CDR1 is SGHVS and CDR2 is FQNEAQ. Trimming cost V 5 bases and J 2 bases; bases outside gene matches: 2. There are 13 residues in the CDR3. The CDR3 DNA reads TGTGCCAGCAGCCCGGGACAGAACTATGGCTACACCTTC. Its translation: CASSPGQNYGYTF.

This chain joins TRBV19 and TRBJ1-1; TRBD1 aligns across 7 bases. Germline loops: CDR1 LNHDA, CDR2 SQIVND (reference sequence). The CDR3 consists of 15 residues. The V segment lost 6 bases and the J segment 0 bases; nucleotides outside the gene matches: 7. The CDR3, as DNA: TGTGCCAGTAGGACTAAAACAGGGGTGAACACTGAAGCTTTCTTT. Its protein product is CASRTKTGVNTEAFF.

The V and J genes are TRBV11-2 and TRBJ1-6, with TRBD1 identical over 9 bases. The V gene's germline CDR1 is SGHAT and CDR2 FQNNGV. The length of the CDR3 is 20 residues. V shed 0 bases and J 2 bases; nucleotides not matched to a gene: 11. CDR3 sequence (DNA): TGTGCCAGCAGCTTAGAAGGACAGGGGCATGTGCTAGCCTATAATTCACCCCTCCACTTT. It is translated as CASSLEGQGHVLAYNSPLHF.

V gene TRBV7-2 combines with J gene TRBJ2-5, with D unclear. Germline values: CDR1 SGHTA, CDR2 FQGNSA. The CDR3 contains 15 residues. V was clipped by 1 base and J by 1 base, with 10 bases between them. The CDR3 here is CASSLVAVPQETQYF. The CDR3 bases are TGTGCCAGCAGCTTAGTTGCGGTCCCCCAAGAGACCCAGTACTTC.

This clone showed up just a few times. The chain employs TRBV28 and TRBJ1-2; D perhaps matches TRBD1 (6 bases). Trimming stripped 3 bases from V and 2 bases from J, with 10 bases between. In germline, CDR1 is MDHEN, CDR2 SYDVKM. This CDR3 is 14 amino acids long. The CDR3 sequence: CASSLGGANYGYTF. CDR3 DNA sequence: TGTGCCAGCAGTTTGGGGGGGGCCAACTATGGCTACACCTTC.

This rearrangement joins TRBV29-1 to TRBJ2-1; D possibly corresponds to TRBD1 (6 bases). The CDR3 contains 13 residues. Germline V gene data show CDR1 as SQVTM and CDR2 as ANQGSEA. V lost 6 bases to trimming and J lost 10 bases, with 19 bases between them. The CDR3 nucleotides are TGCAGCGTAGCCCGGACAGTCAGGGGAGAGCAGTTCTTC. Translation gives CSVARTVRGEQFF.

V and J are TRBV29-1 and TRBJ2-1; D uncertain. Trimming removed 8 bases from V and 5 bases from J, with 19 bases in between. The CDR3 is made up of 14 amino acids. Looked up from germline, CDR1 is SQVTM and CDR2 is ANQGSEA. CDR3 coding DNA: TGCAGCACTGAGGAACGCTTCCCGAACAATGAGCAGTTCTTC. Its protein is CSTEERFPNNEQFF.

V and J are TRBV30 and TRBJ2-7; D gene ambiguous. V lost 4 bases to trimming and J lost 3 bases, with 7 bases between them. This CDR3 is built from 11 residues. The germline V gene encodes CDR1 GTSNPN and CDR2 SVGIG (reference sequence). In DNA, the CDR3 is TGTGCCTGGACGCGAGACTACGAGCAGTACTTC. It codes for CAWTRDYEQYF.

The V and J genes are TRBV6-5 and TRBJ2-7; a possible D gene is TRBD1 (6 bases). Trimming shortened V by 4 bases and J by 4 bases, and 14 bases separated the two germline ends. The CDR3 is 14 residues long. Looked up from germline, CDR1 is MNHEY and CDR2 is SVGAGI. CDR3 sequence reads: CASSLETGIYEQYF. The CDR3, as DNA: TGTGCCAGCAGTTTGGAGACAGGAATTTACGAGCAGTACTTC.